The text below deals with one T cell receptor beta chain. The target antigen is unknown. The CDR3 length is 14 residues. Germline CDR1 and CDR2: LGHDT and YNNKEL (reference sequence). Trimming took 3 bases from V and 3 from J, leaving 11 bases between them. This record belongs to a study of CD8 T cells in ankylosing spondylitis. Study observations and caveats: Earlier work had already found some motif variants in reactive arthritis synovial fluid and blood. It was reported that disease-linked clones were significantly enriched in matched ankylosing spondylitis synovial fluid. Peripheral blood samples showed relatively rare disease-linked clones, and these clones were CD8+. In ankylosing spondylitis blood, a motif of roughly eight highly homologous TCR beta variants appeared characteristic.

Quantitative 5'-RACE with molecular barcodes generated TCR beta libraries. TCRdb re-called the 5' RACE reads through MiXCR, storing one row per CDR3 protein. The sample carries roughly 700,000 distinct CDR3 sequences, around 20% recorded once. The specimen was blood, either unsorted or a sorted T cell fraction (not recorded which). The V gene is TRBV3-1, the J gene TRBJ1-1, with D possibly TRBD1 on 5 matching bases. The sequence was obtained from a male donor with ankylosing spondylitis. The CDR3: CASSQSWGDTEAFF. DNA of the CDR3: TGTGCCAGCAGCCAGAGCTGGGGGGACACTGAAGCTTTCTTT.